These 27 T cell receptor beta chains share one sample of origin, sequenced in a study of response to subunit inactivated influenza vaccine. One entry per CDR3 protein results from TCRdb running MiXCR on the RT-PCR reads. This table holds roughly 500,000 distinct CDR3 sequences, about 25% found once. The sample was CD4+ T cells sorted from PBMCs, taken around 5 days after vaccination. The origin of the receptors is a man aged 45-60 years who received an inactivated influenza vaccine.

This clonotype was counted only a few times. The chain employs TRBV3-1 and TRBJ2-3; 14 nucleotides agree with TRBD2. V shed 3 bases, J shed 2 bases, and the junction held 10 bases outside the gene matches. Germline-derived CDR1 and CDR2 are LGHDT and YNNKEL (reference sequence). This CDR3 is 19 amino acids long. The CDR3 DNA sequence: TGTGCCAGCAGCCAGCGACTAGCGGGGGGGCCTGACCTCACAGATACGCAGTATTTT. Its translation is CASSQRLAGGPDLTDTQYF.

J is TRBJ2-7 and V is TRBV20-1; 10 bases are a match to TRBD1. The germline V gene has CDR1 DFQATT and CDR2 SNEGSKA (reference sequence). The CDR3 is made up of 13 amino acids. The junction had 7 bases not matched to a gene; V was cut back by 4 bases and J by 7 bases. The CDR3 loop is CSAKTGGLWEQYF. The CDR3 DNA reads TGCAGTGCTAAGACAGGGGGCCTCTGGGAGCAGTACTTC.

This clonotype was detected only a few times. The CDR3 reads CASSARQGGEDTQYF. In nucleotides, the CDR3 is TGTGCCAGCAGCGCCCGACAGGGGGGAGAAGATACGCAGTATTTT. The chain joins TRBV5-8 to TRBJ2-3, with 9 nucleotides matching TRBD1. The J segment lost 5 bases and the V segment lost 4 bases, leaving 8 bases of the junction unmatched. The CDR3 runs 15 residues. Germline CDR1 is SGHTS and CDR2 is YDEGEE.

This clonotype was seen only a few times. The chain has TRBV4-2 and TRBJ2-5; 7 bases fit TRBD2. CDR1 is LGHNA and CDR2 is YNFKEQ in the germline V gene. This CDR3 has 16 residues. V lost 0 bases to trimming and J lost 8 bases; unmatched junction nucleotides: 12. CDR3 sequence reads: CASSQDGTGGAGTQYF. The CDR3 region has the DNA TGTGCCAGCAGCCAAGATGGAACGGGAGGTGCCGGAACCCAGTACTTC.

This clonotype has a handful of counts. V is TRBV7-9 and J is TRBJ2-2; perhaps TRBD1 as D (7 bases). Germline V gives CDR1 SEHNR, CDR2 FQNEAQ (reference sequence). Trimming shortened V by 6 bases and J by 7 bases, and 18 bases separated the two germline ends. The CDR3 runs 15 residues. The CDR3 region is CASSQPTGEVGELFF. As DNA, the CDR3 is TGTGCCAGCAGTCAGCCCACAGGGGAGGTCGGGGAGCTGTTTTTT.

This clonotype has more than one count but fewer than ten. This chain uses TRBV28 with TRBJ2-5; tentatively, D is TRBD1 (5 bases). The germline V gene encodes CDR1 MDHEN and CDR2 SYDVKM. The CDR3 covers 14 residues. The V end was cut by 2 bases, the J end by 3 bases, with 10 bases between. CDR3: CASSLMGHEETQYF. CDR3 in DNA: TGTGCCAGCAGTTTAATGGGGCACGAAGAGACCCAGTACTTC.

This sequence joins TRBV2 and TRBJ2-3; 10 bases agree with TRBD1. The CDR3 loop spans 12 amino acids. V gave up 6 bases and J gave up 8 bases; unmatched junction bases: 2. Germline CDR1 reads SNHLY; CDR2 reads FYNNEI. CDR3 in amino acids: CASRGQGITQYF. The CDR3 DNA reads TGTGCCAGCAGGGGACAGGGGATTACGCAGTATTTT. Drawing the rest from reference TRBV2 and TRBJ2-3, the complete variable domain is EPEVTQTPSHQVTQMGQEVILRCVPISNHLYFYWYRQILGQKVEFLVSFYNNEISEKSEIFDDQFSVERPDGSNFTLKIRSTKLEDSAMYFCASRGQGITQYFGPGTRLTVL.

This chain uses TRBV10-3 with TRBJ2-3; 9 positions agree with TRBD2. CDR3 size: 14 residues. Per germline, CDR1 ENHRY and CDR2 SYGVKD. With 7 bases clipped from V and 8 bases from J, the junction kept 10 bases outside the gene matches. CDR3 amino acids: CAIMASSGIPTQYF. The CDR3 nucleotides are TGTGCCATCATGGCCTCTAGCGGGATACCTACGCAGTATTTT.

The rearrangement joins TRBV7-8 to TRBJ2-5; D gene unclear. Per germline, CDR1 SGHVS and CDR2 FQNEAQ. The CDR3 contains 14 residues. V shed 3 bases and J shed 1 base, with 9 bases lying between them. CDR3 sequence (DNA): TGTGCCAGCAGCTTCTCCGGTCCCCAAGAGACCCAGTACTTC. Its protein product is CASSFSGPQETQYF.

The chain links TRBV27 to TRBJ2-7, with 11 bases fitting TRBD2. From germline, CDR1 is MNHEY and CDR2 SMNVEV (reference sequence). This CDR3 region has 13 residues. The V segment lost 3 bases and the J segment 6 bases; nucleotides outside the gene matches: 1. CDR3 in DNA: TGTGCCAGCAGTTTTGGGACTAGCGGCGAGCAGTACTTC. Its translation is CASSFGTSGEQYF.

V gene TRBV4-2 combines with J gene TRBJ2-1; TRBD2 agrees at 8 bases. CDR1 is LGHNA, CDR2 YNFKEQ, per germline. The CDR3 sequence is 17 residues long. Unmatched junction bases numbered 14, after V lost 3 bases and J lost 7 bases. The CDR3: CASSHPRGAGGVNEQFF. The CDR3, as DNA: TGTGCCAGCAGCCACCCTCGGGGGGCGGGAGGCGTGAATGAGCAGTTCTTC.

This clonotype was seen a handful of times. The rearrangement joins TRBV20-1 to TRBJ1-1, with unresolved D. Trimming stripped 6 bases from V and 11 bases from J, with 13 bases between. Germline CDR1 DFQATT, CDR2 SNEGSKA (reference sequence). The CDR3 runs 10 residues. Here the CDR3 reads CSAGMEKAFF. The CDR3 DNA reads as TGCAGTGCAGGGATGGAGAAGGCTTTCTTT.

J is TRBJ2-1 and V is TRBV3-1, with TRBD1 matching 9 bases. CDR1 is LGHDT and CDR2 is YNNKEL in the germline V gene (reference sequence). J lost 6 bases, V lost 3 bases, and 6 bases had no gene match. CDR3 length: 15 residues. As DNA, the CDR3 is TGTGCCAGCAGCCATGCCGGGACAGGGAGCAATGAGCAGTTCTTC. Protein: CASSHAGTGSNEQFF.

This chain joins TRBV29-1 and TRBJ2-2; D uncertain. Trimming took off 1 base at V and 6 bases at J, with 9 bases between the two ends. The germline V gene encodes CDR1 SQVTM and CDR2 ANQGSEA. The CDR3 consists of 13 residues. The CDR3 is CSVEGRGPGELFF. CDR3 nucleotides: TGCAGCGTTGAAGGTCGAGGCCCCGGGGAGCTGTTTTTT.

This clonotype was observed a few times. The chain joins TRBV7-2 to TRBJ1-5; maybe TRBD1 (6 bases). Germline V CDR1 and CDR2: SGHTA, FQGNSA. Trimming stripped 1 base from V and 0 bases from J, with 10 bases between. The CDR3 covers 16 residues. The CDR3 DNA is TGTGCCAGCAGCTTAGTAACAGGGTATAGCAATCAGCCCCAGCATTTT. This codes for CASSLVTGYSNQPQHF.

V gene TRBV6-2 or TRBV6-3 combines with J gene TRBJ2-2; 7 bases are shared with TRBD1. The CDR3 loop spans 20 amino acids. Losses at the gene ends were 0 bases for V and 1 base for J; bases not matched to a gene: 14. CDR1 is MNHEY, CDR2 SVGEGT, per germline. CDR3 loop: CASSYSRGLGGAGNTGELFF. The CDR3 nucleotides are TGTGCCAGCAGTTACTCCAGGGGCCTAGGGGGCGCAGGGAACACCGGGGAGCTGTTTTTT.

This clonotype was observed a few times. In DNA, the CDR3 is TGTGCCAGCAGCCCCCGTCTTCTCGAGGCTGGGGAGACCCAGTACTTC. Its protein is CASSPRLLEAGETQYF. The rearrangement uses TRBV7-2 and TRBJ2-5; D is uncertain. This CDR3 has 16 residues. Germline lookup yields CDR1 SGHTA and CDR2 FQGNSA. V gave up 5 bases and J gave up 5 bases, with 21 bases separating them.

Here the CDR3 reads CSGGAATYNEQFF. The CDR3 DNA sequence: TGCAGCGGTGGGGCAGCAACCTACAATGAGCAGTTCTTC. V usage is TRBV29-1 and J usage is TRBJ2-1, with D perhaps TRBD1 (5 bases). The V gene's germline CDR1 is SQVTM and CDR2 ANQGSEA. The CDR3 has 13 amino acids. With 7 bases removed from V and 2 bases from J, the gap between germline ends came to 12 bases.

This clonotype was detected a few times. V usage is TRBV10-3 and J usage is TRBJ2-3; 7 bases line up with TRBD2. Germline V CDR1 and CDR2: ENHRY, SYGVKD. The CDR3 runs 18 residues. With 3 bases clipped from V and 4 bases from J, the junction kept 16 bases outside the gene matches. The CDR3 sequence is CAISDPRGEAGPPDTQYF. As DNA, the CDR3 is TGTGCCATCAGTGACCCCCGAGGGGAAGCGGGACCCCCAGATACGCAGTATTTT.

The genes are TRBV12-3 or TRBV12-4 and TRBJ2-7, with 13 bases identical to TRBD2. The CDR3 sequence is 15 residues long. J gave up 4 bases and V 3 bases, and 3 bases lay outside the gene matches. CDR3 in DNA: TGTGCCAGCAGTTTCGGGACTAGCGGGAAGTACGAGCAGTACTTC. This encodes CASSFGTSGKYEQYF.

This clonotype appeared a single time. The V gene is TRBV10-2, the J gene TRBJ2-1, with 11 nucleotides matching TRBD2. CDR1 and CDR2 from the germline V gene are WSHSY and SAAADI. The CDR3 runs 15 residues. V trimming: 4 bases; J trimming: 3 bases; junction bases outside the gene matches: 2. DNA of the CDR3: TGCGCCAGCAGTGGACTAGCGGGAAACTACAATGAGCAGTTCTTC. Residues: CASSGLAGNYNEQFF.

This clonotype was detected a few times. The chain uses TRBV5-1 and TRBJ1-2, with a tentative D call TRBD1 (6 bases). The CDR3 spans 14 residues. V dropped 0 bases and J dropped 4 bases, with 10 bases sitting between them. Germline V gene lookup returns CDR1 SGHRS and CDR2 YFSETQ. CDR3 DNA sequence: TGCGCCAGCAGCTTGGGGGACAAGATCTATGGCTACACCTTC. Its protein product is CASSLGDKIYGYTF.

The V call is TRBV3-1, the J call TRBJ2-2, with 8 bases fitting TRBD2. Germline trimming cut 3 bases from V and 4 bases from J; bases unmatched to any gene: 10. This CDR3 region has 17 residues. Germline CDR1 is LGHDT and CDR2 is YNNKEL (reference sequence). CDR3: CASSHRGSGRRTGELFF. DNA of the CDR3: TGTGCCAGCAGCCATAGGGGGAGCGGGAGACGCACCGGGGAGCTGTTTTTT.

The genes are TRBV10-3 and TRBJ1-5, with 8 bases matching TRBD1. This CDR3 is 15 amino acids long. V was pared by 10 bases and J by 1 base, with 9 bases of the junction left unmatched. CDR1 ENHRY and CDR2 SYGVKD come from the germline V gene. The CDR3 DNA reads TGTGCCACGCGGACAGGGTTCGGAAGCAATCAGCCCCAGCATTTT. Amino acids: CATRTGFGSNQPQHF.

This clonotype was detected only a few times. This sequence joins TRBV6-2 or TRBV6-3 and TRBJ2-2, with D perhaps matching TRBD1 (6 bases). CDR1 is MNHEY, CDR2 SVGEGT, per germline. The CDR3 has 15 residues. Trimming stripped 6 bases from V and 1 base from J, with 12 bases between. CDR3 protein: CASSTGLRNTGELFF. CDR3 in DNA: TGTGCCAGCAGCACAGGGCTGAGGAACACCGGGGAGCTGTTTTTT.

This clonotype was counted between two and nine times. This rearrangement joins TRBV30 to TRBJ2-3; 9 nucleotides agree with TRBD2. J gave up 2 bases and V 1 base, and 7 bases lay outside the gene matches. Germline values: CDR1 GTSNPN, CDR2 SVGIG (reference sequence). The CDR3 sequence is 16 residues long. The CDR3 sequence is CAWSALAGSVTDTQYF. CDR3 bases: TGTGCCTGGAGTGCCCTAGCGGGGTCCGTCACAGATACGCAGTATTTT.

The genes are TRBV29-1 and TRBJ2-5; D is uncertain. The CDR3 is 13 amino acids. CDR1 SQVTM and CDR2 ANQGSEA come from the germline V gene. The V end lost 1 base, the J end lost 4 bases, and 10 bases lay between the germline ends. Written as DNA, the CDR3 is TGCAGCGTTGAAGGACCTAGTGGAGAGACCCAGTACTTC. Protein product: CSVEGPSGETQYF.